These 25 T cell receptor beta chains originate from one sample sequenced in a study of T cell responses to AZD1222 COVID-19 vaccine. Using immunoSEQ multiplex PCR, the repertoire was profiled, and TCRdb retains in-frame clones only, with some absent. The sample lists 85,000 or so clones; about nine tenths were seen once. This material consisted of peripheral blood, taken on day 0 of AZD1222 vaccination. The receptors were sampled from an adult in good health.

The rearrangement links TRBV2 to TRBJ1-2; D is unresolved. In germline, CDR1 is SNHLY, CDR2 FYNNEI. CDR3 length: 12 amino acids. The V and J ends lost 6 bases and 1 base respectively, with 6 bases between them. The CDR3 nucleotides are TGTGCCAGCAGGGCCCTTAACTATGGCTACACCTTC. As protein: CASRALNYGYTF. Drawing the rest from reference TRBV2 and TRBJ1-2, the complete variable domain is EPEVTQTPSHQVTQMGQEVILRCVPISNHLYFYWYRQILGQKVEFLVSFYNNEISEKSEIFDDQFSVERPDGSNFTLKIRSTKLEDSAMYFCASRALNYGYTFGSGTRLTVV.

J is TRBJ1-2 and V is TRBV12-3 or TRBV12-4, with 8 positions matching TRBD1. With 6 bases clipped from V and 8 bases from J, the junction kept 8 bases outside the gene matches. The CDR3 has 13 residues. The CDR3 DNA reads TGTGCCAGCAGGTCGGGACAGGAGGGGGGCTACACCTTC. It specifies CASRSGQEGGYTF.

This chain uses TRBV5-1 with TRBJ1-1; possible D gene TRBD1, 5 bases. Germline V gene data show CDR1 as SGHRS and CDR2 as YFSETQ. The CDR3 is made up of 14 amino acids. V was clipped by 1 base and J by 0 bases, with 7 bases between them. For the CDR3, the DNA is TGCGCCAGCAGCTTGAAGGGGATGAACACTGAAGCTTTCTTT. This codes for CASSLKGMNTEAFF.

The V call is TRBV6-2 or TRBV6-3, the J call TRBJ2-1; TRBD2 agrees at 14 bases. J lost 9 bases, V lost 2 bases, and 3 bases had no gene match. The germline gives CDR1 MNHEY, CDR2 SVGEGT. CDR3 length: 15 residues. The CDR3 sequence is CASSYRTSGGSEQFF. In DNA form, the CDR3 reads TGTGCCAGCAGTTACCGGACTAGCGGGGGGTCTGAGCAGTTCTTC.

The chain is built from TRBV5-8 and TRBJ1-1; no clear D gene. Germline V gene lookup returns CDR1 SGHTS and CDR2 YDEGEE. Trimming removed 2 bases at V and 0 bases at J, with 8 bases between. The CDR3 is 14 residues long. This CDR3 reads CASSFHEMNTEAFF. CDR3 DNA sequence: TGTGCCAGCAGCTTCCATGAGATGAACACTGAAGCTTTCTTT.

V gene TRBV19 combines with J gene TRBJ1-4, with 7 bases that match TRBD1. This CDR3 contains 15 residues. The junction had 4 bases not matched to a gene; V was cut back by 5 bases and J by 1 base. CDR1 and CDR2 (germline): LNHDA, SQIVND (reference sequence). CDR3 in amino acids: CASSPQGVTNEKLFF. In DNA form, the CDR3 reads TGTGCCAGTAGTCCGCAGGGGGTAACTAATGAAAAACTGTTTTTT.

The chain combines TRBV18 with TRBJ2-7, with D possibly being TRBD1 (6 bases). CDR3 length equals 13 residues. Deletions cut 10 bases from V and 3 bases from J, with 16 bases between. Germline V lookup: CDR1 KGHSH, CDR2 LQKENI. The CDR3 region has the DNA TGTGCCACCTCCCGAGCACAGGGCTACGAGCAGTACTTC. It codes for CATSRAQGYEQYF.

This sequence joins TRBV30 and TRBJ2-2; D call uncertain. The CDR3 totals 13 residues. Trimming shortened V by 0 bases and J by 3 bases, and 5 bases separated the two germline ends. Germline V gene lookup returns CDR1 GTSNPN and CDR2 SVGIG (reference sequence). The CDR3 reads CAWSVTDTGELFF. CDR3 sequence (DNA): TGTGCCTGGAGTGTAACGGACACCGGGGAGCTGTTTTTT. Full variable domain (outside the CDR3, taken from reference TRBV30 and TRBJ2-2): SQTIHQWPATLVQPVGSPLSLECTVEGTSNPNLYWYRQAAGRGLQLLFYSVGIGQISSEVPQNLSASRPQDRQFILSSKKLLLSDSGFYLCAWSVTDTGELFFGEGSRLTVL.

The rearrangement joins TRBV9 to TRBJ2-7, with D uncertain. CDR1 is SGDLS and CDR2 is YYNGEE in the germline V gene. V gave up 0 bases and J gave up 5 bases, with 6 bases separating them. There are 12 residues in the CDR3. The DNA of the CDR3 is TGTGCCAGCAGCGTAGGGTGGGACGAGCAGTACTTC. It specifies CASSVGWDEQYF. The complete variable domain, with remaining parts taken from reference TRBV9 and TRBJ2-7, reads DSGVTQTPKHLITATGQRVTLRCSPRSGDLSVYWYQQSLDQGLQFLIQYYNGEERAKGNILERFSAQQFPDLHSELNLSSLELGDSALYFCASSVGWDEQYFGPGTRLTVT.

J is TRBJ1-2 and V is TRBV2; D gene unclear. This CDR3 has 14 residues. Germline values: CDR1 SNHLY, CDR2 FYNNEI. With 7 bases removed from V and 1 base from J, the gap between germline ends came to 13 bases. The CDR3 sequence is CASKSVGLNYGYTF. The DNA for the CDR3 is TGTGCCAGCAAGTCGGTCGGACTTAACTATGGCTACACCTTC. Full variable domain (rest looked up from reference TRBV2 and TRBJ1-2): EPEVTQTPSHQVTQMGQEVILRCVPISNHLYFYWYRQILGQKVEFLVSFYNNEISEKSEIFDDQFSVERPDGSNFTLKIRSTKLEDSAMYFCASKSVGLNYGYTFGSGTRLTVV.

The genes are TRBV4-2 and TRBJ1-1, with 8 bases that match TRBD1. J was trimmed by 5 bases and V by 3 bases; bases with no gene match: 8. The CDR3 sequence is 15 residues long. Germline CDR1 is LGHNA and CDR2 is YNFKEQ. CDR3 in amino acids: CASSHWTGRGTEAFF. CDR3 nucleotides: TGTGCCAGCAGCCACTGGACAGGGAGGGGGACTGAAGCTTTCTTT.

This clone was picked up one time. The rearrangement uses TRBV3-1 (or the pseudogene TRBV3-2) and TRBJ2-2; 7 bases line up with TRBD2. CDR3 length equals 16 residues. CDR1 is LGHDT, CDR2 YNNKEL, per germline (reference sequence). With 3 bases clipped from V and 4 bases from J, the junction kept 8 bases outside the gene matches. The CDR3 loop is CASSHGPGGRTGELFF. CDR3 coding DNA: TGTGCCAGCAGCCACGGGCCGGGGGGACGCACCGGGGAGCTGTTTTTT.

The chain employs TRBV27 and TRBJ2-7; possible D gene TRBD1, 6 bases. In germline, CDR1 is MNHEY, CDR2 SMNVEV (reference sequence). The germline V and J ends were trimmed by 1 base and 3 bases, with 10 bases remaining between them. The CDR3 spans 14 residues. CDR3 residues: CASSLWARGYEQYF. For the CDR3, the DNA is TGTGCCAGCAGTTTATGGGCCAGGGGCTACGAGCAGTACTTC.

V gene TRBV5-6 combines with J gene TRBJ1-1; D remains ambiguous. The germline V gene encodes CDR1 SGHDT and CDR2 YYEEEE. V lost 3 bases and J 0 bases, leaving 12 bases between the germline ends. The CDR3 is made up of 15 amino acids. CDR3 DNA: TGTGCCAGCAGCTGGATTTCCGGGCTGAACACTGAAGCTTTCTTT. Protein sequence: CASSWISGLNTEAFF.

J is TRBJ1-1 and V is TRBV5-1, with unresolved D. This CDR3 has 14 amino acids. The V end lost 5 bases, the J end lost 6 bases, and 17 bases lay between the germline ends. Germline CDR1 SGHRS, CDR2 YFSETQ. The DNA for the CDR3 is TGCGCCAGCAGTGTGGAGGCCCCCTCCGCTGAAGCTTTCTTT. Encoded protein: CASSVEAPSAEAFF. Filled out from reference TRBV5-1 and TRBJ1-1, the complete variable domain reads KAGVTQTPRYLIKTRGQQVTLSCSPISGHRSVSWYQQTPGQGLQFLFEYFSETQRNKGNFPGRFSGRQFSNSRSEMNVSTLELGDSALYLCASSVEAPSAEAFFGQGTRLTVV.

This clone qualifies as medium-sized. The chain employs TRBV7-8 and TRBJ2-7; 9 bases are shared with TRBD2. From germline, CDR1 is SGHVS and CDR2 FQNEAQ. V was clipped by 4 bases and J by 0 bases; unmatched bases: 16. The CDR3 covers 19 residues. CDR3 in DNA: TGTGCCAGCAGCTGGTCGACTGGGGCCAGCGGGGGGCACTCCTACGAGCAGTACTTC. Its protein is CASSWSTGASGGHSYEQYF. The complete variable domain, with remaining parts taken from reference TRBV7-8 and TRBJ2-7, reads GAGVSQSPRYKVAKRGQDVALRCDPISGHVSLFWYQQALGQGPEFLTYFQNEAQLDKSGLPSDRFFAERPEGSVSTLKIQRTQQEDSAVYLCASSWSTGASGGHSYEQYFGPGTRLTVT.

CDR3 nucleotides: TGTGCCAGCAGCTTGGCCGCTGGACAGGGAGCCACCGGGGAGCTGTTTTTT. The encoded protein is CASSLAAGQGATGELFF. The rearrangement links TRBV5-4 to TRBJ2-2; TRBD1 matches 8 bases. With 0 bases clipped from V and 4 bases from J, the junction kept 8 bases outside the gene matches. CDR1 is SGHNT, CDR2 YYREEE, per germline (reference sequence). The CDR3 is 17 residues long.

CDR3 DNA sequence: TGTGCCAGCAGTGGGCTCTCCTACGAGCAGTACTTC. Protein: CASSGLSYEQYF. V is TRBV7-9 and J is TRBJ2-7; D gene unclear. This CDR3 region has 12 residues. Per the germline V gene, CDR1 is SEHNR and CDR2 is FQNEAQ (reference sequence). V was shortened by 6 bases and J by 0 bases, with 6 bases between the two germline ends. Variable domain in full (rest from reference TRBV7-9 and TRBJ2-7): DTGVSQNPRHKITKRGQNVTFRCDPISEHNRLYWYRQTLGQGPEFLTYFQNEAQLEKSRLLSDRFSAERPKGSFSTLEIQRTEQGDSAMYLCASSGLSYEQYFGPGTRLTVT.

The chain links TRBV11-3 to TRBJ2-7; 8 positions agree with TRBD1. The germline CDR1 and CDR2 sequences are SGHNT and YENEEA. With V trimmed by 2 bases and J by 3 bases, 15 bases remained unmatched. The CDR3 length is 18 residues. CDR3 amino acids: CASSLSSGGSYTIYEQYF. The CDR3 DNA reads TGTGCCAGCAGCTTAAGCTCAGGGGGCAGCTACACTATCTACGAGCAGTACTTC.

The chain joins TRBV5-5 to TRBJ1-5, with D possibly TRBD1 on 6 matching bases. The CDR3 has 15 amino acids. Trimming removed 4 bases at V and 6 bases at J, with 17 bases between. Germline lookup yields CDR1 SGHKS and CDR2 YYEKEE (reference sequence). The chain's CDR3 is CASSPYPGAGQPQHF. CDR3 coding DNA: TGTGCCAGCAGCCCCTACCCGGGGGCAGGTCAGCCCCAGCATTTT.

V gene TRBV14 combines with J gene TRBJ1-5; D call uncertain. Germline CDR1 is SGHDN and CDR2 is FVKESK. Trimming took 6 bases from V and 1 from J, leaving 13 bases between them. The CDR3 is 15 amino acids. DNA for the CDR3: TGTGCCAGCAGTCGTAATCTTGGGAGCAATCAGCCCCAGCATTTT. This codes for CASSRNLGSNQPQHF. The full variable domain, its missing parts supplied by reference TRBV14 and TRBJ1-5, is EAGVTQFPSHSVIEKGQTVTLRCDPISGHDNLYWYRRVMGKEIKFLLHFVKESKQDESGMPNNRFLAERTGGTYSTLKVQPAELEDSGVYFCASSRNLGSNQPQHFGDGTRLSIL.

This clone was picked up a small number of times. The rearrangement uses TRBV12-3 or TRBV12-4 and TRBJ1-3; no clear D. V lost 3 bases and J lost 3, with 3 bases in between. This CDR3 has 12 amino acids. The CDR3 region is CASSFFGNTIYF. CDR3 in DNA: TGTGCCAGCAGTTTTTTTGGAAACACCATATATTTT.

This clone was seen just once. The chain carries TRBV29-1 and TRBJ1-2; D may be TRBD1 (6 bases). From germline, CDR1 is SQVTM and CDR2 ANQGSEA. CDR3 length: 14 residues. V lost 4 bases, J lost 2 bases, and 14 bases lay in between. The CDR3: CSVVIPDSNYGYTF. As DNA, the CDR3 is TGCAGCGTTGTAATCCCGGACAGCAACTATGGCTACACCTTC.

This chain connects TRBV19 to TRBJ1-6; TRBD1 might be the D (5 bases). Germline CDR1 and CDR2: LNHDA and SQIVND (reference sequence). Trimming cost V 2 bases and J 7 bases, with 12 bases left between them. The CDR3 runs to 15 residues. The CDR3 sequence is CASSISRGSNSPLHF. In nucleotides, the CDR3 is TGTGCCAGTAGTATATCGCGGGGGTCGAATTCACCCCTCCACTTT.

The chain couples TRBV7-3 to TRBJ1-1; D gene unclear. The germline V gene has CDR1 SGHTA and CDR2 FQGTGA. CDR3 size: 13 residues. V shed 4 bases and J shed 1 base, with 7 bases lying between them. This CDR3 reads CASSSGWNTEAFF. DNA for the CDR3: TGTGCCAGCAGCTCGGGCTGGAACACTGAAGCTTTCTTT.